This T cell receptor (beta chain) originates from a study of blood T cell repertoires in COVID-19. Sequencing used immunoSEQ multiplex PCR; TCRdb keeps in-frame clones, though not all of them. In the table there are some 200,000 clones, approximately 87% of which are singletons. The germline V and J ends were trimmed by 4 bases and 0 bases, with 3 bases remaining between them. Germline CDR1 DFQATT, CDR2 SNEGSKA (reference sequence). The CDR3 contains 11 residues. Specimen: peripheral blood. The source of this sequence is a man between 18 and 29 years old with active or convalescent COVID-19. The gene calls are TRBV20-1 and TRBJ1-1; no clear D. The CDR3 DNA reads TGCAGTGCTACTATGAACACTGAAGCTTTCTTT. This sequence encodes CSATMNTEAFF.